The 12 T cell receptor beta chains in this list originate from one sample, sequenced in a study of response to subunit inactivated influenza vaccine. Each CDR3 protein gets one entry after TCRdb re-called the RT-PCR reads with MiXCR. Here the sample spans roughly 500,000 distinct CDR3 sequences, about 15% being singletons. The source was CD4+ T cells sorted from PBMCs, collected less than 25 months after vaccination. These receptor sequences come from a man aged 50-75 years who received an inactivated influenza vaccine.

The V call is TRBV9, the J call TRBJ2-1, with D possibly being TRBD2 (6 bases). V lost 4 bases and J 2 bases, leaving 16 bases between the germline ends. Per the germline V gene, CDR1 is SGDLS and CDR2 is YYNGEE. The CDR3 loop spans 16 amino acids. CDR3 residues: CASSRSGGATYNEQFF. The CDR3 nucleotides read TGTGCCAGCAGCCGTAGTGGCGGGGCTACCTACAATGAGCAGTTCTTC.

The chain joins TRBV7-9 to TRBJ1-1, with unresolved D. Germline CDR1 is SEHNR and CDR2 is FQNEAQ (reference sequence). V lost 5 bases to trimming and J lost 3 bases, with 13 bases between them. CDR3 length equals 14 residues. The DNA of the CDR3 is TGTGCCAGCAGCATTAGGGCCACTCACACTGAAGCTTTCTTT. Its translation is CASSIRATHTEAFF.

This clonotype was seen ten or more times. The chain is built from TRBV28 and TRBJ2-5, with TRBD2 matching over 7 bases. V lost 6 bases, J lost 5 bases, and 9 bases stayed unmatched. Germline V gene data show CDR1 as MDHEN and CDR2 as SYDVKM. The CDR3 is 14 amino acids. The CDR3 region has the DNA TGTGCCAGCAGAGTTTACGGGAGGAGTGAGACCCAGTACTTC. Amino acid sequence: CASRVYGRSETQYF.

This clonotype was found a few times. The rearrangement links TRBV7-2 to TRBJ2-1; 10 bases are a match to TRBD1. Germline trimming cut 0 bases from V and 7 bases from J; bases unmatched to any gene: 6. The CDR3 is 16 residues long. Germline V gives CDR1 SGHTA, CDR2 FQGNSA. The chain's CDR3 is CASSLAGTGVSNEQFF. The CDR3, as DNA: TGTGCCAGCAGCTTAGCTGGGACAGGGGTATCAAATGAGCAGTTCTTC.

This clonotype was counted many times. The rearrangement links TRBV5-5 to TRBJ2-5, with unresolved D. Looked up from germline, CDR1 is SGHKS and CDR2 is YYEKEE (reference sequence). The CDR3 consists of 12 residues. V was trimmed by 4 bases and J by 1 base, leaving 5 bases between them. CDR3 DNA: TGTGCCAGCAGCCACGTCCAAGAGACCCAGTACTTC. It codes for CASSHVQETQYF. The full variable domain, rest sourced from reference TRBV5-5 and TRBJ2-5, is DAGVTQSPTHLIKTRGQQVTLRCSPISGHKSVSWYQQVLGQGPQFIFQYYEKEERGRGNFPDRFSARQFPNYSSELNVNALLLGDSALYLCASSHVQETQYFGPGTRLLVL.

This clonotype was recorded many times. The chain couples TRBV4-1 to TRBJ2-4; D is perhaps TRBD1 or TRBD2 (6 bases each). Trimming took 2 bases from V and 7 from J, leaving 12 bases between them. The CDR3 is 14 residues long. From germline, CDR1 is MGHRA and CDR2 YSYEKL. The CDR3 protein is CASSQPQGRNIQYF. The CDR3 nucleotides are TGCGCCAGCAGCCAACCTCAGGGGAGGAACATTCAGTACTTC.

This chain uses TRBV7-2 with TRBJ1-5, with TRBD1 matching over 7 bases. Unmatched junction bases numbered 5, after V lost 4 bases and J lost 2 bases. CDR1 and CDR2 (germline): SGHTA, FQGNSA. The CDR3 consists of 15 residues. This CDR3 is CASSWSGTGNQPQHF. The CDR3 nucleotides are TGTGCCAGCAGCTGGTCCGGGACAGGCAATCAGCCCCAGCATTTT. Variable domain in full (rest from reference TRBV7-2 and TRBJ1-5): GAGVSQSPSNKVTEKGKDVELRCDPISGHTALYWYRQSLGQGLEFLIYFQGNSAPDKSGLPSDRFSAERTGGSVSTLTIQRTQQEDSAVYLCASSWSGTGNQPQHFGDGTRLSIL.

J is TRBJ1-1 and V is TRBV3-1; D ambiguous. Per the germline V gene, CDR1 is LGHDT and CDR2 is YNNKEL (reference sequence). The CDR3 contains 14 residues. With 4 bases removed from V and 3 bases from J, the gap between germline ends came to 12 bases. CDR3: CASSRETGYTEAFF. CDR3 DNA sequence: TGTGCCAGCAGCCGGGAGACGGGGTACACTGAAGCTTTCTTT.

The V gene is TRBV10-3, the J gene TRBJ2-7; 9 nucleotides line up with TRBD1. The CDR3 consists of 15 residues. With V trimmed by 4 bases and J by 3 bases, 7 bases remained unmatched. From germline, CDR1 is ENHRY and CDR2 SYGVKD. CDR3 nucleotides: TGTGCCATCAGTGGGGGACAGGGACCATACTACGAGCAGTACTTC. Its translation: CAISGGQGPYYEQYF.

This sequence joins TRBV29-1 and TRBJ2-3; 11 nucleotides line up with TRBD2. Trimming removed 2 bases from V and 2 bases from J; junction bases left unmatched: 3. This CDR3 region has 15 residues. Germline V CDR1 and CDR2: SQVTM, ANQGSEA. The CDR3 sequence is CSVELAGGHTDTQYF. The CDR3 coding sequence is TGCAGCGTTGAACTAGCGGGAGGACACACAGATACGCAGTATTTT.

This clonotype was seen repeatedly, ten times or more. The CDR3 protein is CASSTGTVNEKLFF. The DNA for the CDR3 is TGTGCCAGCAGTACTGGGACAGTTAATGAAAAACTGTTTTTT. This chain joins TRBV28 and TRBJ1-4; 7 bases are shared with TRBD1. CDR1 and CDR2 (germline): MDHEN, SYDVKM. V shed 5 bases, J shed 4 bases, and the junction held 4 bases outside the gene matches. CDR3 length: 14 amino acids. The whole variable domain, remainder taken from reference TRBV28 and TRBJ1-4, is DVKVTQSSRYLVKRTGEKVFLECVQDMDHENMFWYRQDPGLGLRLIYFSYDVKMKEKGDIPEGYSVSREKKERFSLILESASTNQTSMYLCASSTGTVNEKLFFGSGTQLSVL.

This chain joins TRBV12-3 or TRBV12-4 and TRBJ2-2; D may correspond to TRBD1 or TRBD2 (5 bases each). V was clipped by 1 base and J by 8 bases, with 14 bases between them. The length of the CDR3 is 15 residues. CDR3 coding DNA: TGTGCCAGCAGTTTAGGGGACCTTTACGCGGGGGAGCTGTTTTTT. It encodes CASSLGDLYAGELFF.